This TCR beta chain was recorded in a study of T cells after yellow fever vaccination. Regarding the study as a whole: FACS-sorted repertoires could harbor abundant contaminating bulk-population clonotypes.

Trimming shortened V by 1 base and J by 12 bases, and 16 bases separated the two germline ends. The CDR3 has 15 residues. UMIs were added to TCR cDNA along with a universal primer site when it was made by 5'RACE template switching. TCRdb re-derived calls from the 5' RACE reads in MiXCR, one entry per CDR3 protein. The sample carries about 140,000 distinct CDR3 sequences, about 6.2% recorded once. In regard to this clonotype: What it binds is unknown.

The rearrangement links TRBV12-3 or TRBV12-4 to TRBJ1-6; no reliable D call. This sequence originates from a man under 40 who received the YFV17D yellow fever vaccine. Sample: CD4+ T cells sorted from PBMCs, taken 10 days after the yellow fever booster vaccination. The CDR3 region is CASSLDFADTQPLHF. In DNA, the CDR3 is TGTGCCAGCAGTTTAGATTTTGCTGACACCCAACCCCTCCACTTT.